The entry that follows covers one T cell receptor beta chain sequence. Its cognate antigen is unknown. This specimen comes from a study of early T cells in non-severe SARS-CoV-2 infection. The overall study: Unpaired chains resulted from sequencing bulk RNA of unsorted whole blood.

Each cDNA molecule carried a unique molecular identifier. TCRdb re-called the 5' RACE reads with MiXCR, one entry per CDR3 protein. The sample lists over 80,000 distinct CDR3 sequences; roughly 12% were seen once. Germline V gene data show CDR1 as WSHSY and CDR2 as SAAADI. There are 12 residues in the CDR3. Deletions cut 6 bases from V and 6 bases from J, with 8 bases between. Study-wide findings and caveats: VDJdb matching skewed toward anti-spike CD8 responses, missing private and CD4 specificities.

The chain has TRBV10-2 and TRBJ2-2; D is unclear. The TCR originated in an adult who was a healthcare worker with PCR-confirmed SARS-CoV-2 infection or an uninfected control (not recorded which). Material: whole blood, obtained at baseline. Here the CDR3 reads CASRPSAGELFF. As DNA, the CDR3 is TGCGCCAGCAGGCCCTCGGCCGGGGAGCTGTTTTTT.